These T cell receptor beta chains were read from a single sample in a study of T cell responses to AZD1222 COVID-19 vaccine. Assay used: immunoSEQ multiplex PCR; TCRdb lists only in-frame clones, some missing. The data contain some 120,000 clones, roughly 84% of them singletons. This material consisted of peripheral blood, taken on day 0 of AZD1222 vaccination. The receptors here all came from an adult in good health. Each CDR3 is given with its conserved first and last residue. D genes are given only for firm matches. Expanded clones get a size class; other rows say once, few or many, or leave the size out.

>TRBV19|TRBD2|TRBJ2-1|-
CASSLGTSGIAEQFF
TGTGCCAGTAGTCTCGGGACTAGCGGGATAGCTGAGCAGTTCTTC
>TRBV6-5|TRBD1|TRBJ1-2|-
CASRPGQGANYGYTF
TGTGCCAGCAGACCCGGACAGGGGGCGAACTATGGCTACACCTTC
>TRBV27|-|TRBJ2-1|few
CASSLEGGEQFF
TGTGCCAGCAGTTTAGAGGGGGGTGAGCAGTTCTTC
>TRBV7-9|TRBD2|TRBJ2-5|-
CASSFFRGGETQYF
TGTGCCAGCAGCTTTTTCCGGGGGGGAGAGACCCAGTACTTC
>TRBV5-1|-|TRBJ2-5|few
CASSLGGYQETQYF
TGCGCCAGCAGCTTAGGGGGGTACCAAGAGACCCAGTACTTC
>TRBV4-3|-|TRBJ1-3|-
CASSQTGIGSGNTIYF
TGCGCCAGCAGCCAAACCGGGATTGGCTCTGGAAACACCATATATTTT
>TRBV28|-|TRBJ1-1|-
CASSDSRAANTEAFF
TGTGCCAGCAGTGACTCCCGGGCCGCGAACACTGAAGCTTTCTTT
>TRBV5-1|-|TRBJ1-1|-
CASSLVTGTLPREAFF
TGCGCCAGCAGCTTGGTCACCGGGACACTCCCTCGGGAAGCTTTCTTT
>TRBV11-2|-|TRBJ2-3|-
CASSPLVVSSTDTQYF
TGTGCCAGCAGCCCCCTAGTTGTCTCTAGCACAGATACGCAGTATTTT
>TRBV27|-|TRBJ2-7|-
CASRIDGGIYYEQYF
TGTGCCAGCAGAATCGACGGGGGTATATACTACGAGCAGTACTTC
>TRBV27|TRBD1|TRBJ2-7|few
CASSLYRGSYEQYF
TGTGCCAGCAGTTTATACAGGGGATCCTACGAGCAGTACTTC
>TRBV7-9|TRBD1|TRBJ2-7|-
CASSFSGQTYEQYF
TGTGCCAGCAGCTTCTCGGGACAGACCTACGAGCAGTACTTC
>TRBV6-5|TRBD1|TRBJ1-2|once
CASSKTGNGYTF
TGTGCCAGCAGTAAGACAGGGAATGGCTACACCTTC
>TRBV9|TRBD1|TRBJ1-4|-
CASSPAGTGREKLFF
TGTGCCAGCAGTCCAGCCGGGACAGGGAGGGAAAAACTGTTTTTT
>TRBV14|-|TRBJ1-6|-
CASSAGVNSPLHF
TGTGCCAGCAGTGCAGGAGTTAATTCACCCCTCCACTTT
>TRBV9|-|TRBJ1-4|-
CASSKTEHNEKLFF
TGTGCCAGCAGCAAGACAGAGCATAATGAAAAACTGTTTTTT
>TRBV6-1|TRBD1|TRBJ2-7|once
CASSEIWTGSYEQYF
TGTGCCAGCAGTGAAATTTGGACAGGGTCCTACGAGCAGTACTTC